This is a list of T cell receptor beta chains from one sample in a study of cytomegalovirus exposure and HLA in healthy donors. Using immunoSEQ multiplex PCR, the repertoire was profiled, and TCRdb retains in-frame clones only, with some absent. Seen here are about 160,000 clones, 70% to 90% observed once, and the top ten hold approximately 2.1%. Sample: PBMCs. Source of these receptors: a woman aged 18-29 years in good health and CMV-seronegative. The CDR3 runs from the conserved cysteine through the conserved F or W. D genes are given only for firm matches. The size entry is marked missing in some rows and otherwise reads once, few, many or a size class.

d_call j_call v_call clone_size cdr3_aa cdr3_nt
- TRBJ1-2 TRBV6-5 few CASRSGQFYGYTF TGTGCCAGCAGGTCCGGACAGTTCTATGGCTACACCTTC
- TRBJ2-5 TRBV5-4 - CASSLGGSGQETQYF TGTGCCAGCAGCTTGGGAGGGTCCGGGCAAGAGACCCAGTACTTC
TRBD2 TRBJ2-1 TRBV6-6 - CASRGSGRDEQFF TGTGCCAGCAGAGGTAGCGGGAGGGATGAGCAGTTCTTC
- TRBJ1-5 TRBV19 - CASSIDGIGGTNQPQHF TGTGCCAGTAGTATAGATGGGATAGGGGGAACGAATCAGCCCCAGCATTTT
- TRBJ2-1 TRBV9 - CASSVVDGYNEQFF TGTGCCAGCAGCGTAGTAGACGGGTACAATGAGCAGTTCTTC
- TRBJ1-1 TRBV27 - CASSLAANTEAFF TGTGCCAGCAGTTTAGCGGCGAACACTGAAGCTTTCTTT
TRBD2 TRBJ2-5 TRBV11-2 - CASSFGRAQETQYF TGTGCCAGCAGCTTCGGGAGGGCTCAAGAGACCCAGTACTTC
- TRBJ2-2 TRBV14 - CASSQDWSTGELFF TGTGCCAGCAGCCAAGATTGGAGTACCGGGGAGCTGTTTTTT
- TRBJ2-7 TRBV25-1 - CASSDSGSLSYEQYF TGTGCCAGCAGTGATTCAGGGTCCCTCTCCTACGAGCAGTACTTC
TRBD1 TRBJ2-7 TRBV2 - CASKGRGLSEQYF TGTGCCAGCAAGGGCAGGGGGCTGAGTGAGCAGTACTTC
- TRBJ2-3 TRBV7-8 once CASSLSPGGTDTQYF TGTGCCAGCAGCCTTAGCCCCGGAGGGACAGATACGCAGTATTTT
- TRBJ2-1 TRBV5-1 - CASSLVEGAGEQFF TGCGCCAGCAGCTTGGTGGAGGGGGCGGGCGAGCAGTTCTTC
- TRBJ2-7 TRBV23-1 - CASTVGAKYEQYF TGCGCCAGCACGGTTGGTGCCAAATACGAGCAGTACTTC
- TRBJ2-7 TRBV5-1 - CASSSLALGGAEVQYF TGCGCCAGCAGCTCACTAGCTCTGGGGGGGGCAGAGGTGCAGTACTTC
TRBD2 TRBJ2-1 TRBV9 - CASSIGGEASYNEQFF TGTGCCAGCAGCATTGGGGGGGAGGCATCCTACAATGAGCAGTTCTTC
- TRBJ1-5 TRBV27 - CASSLGSNQPQHF TGTGCCAGCAGTTTAGGCAGCAATCAGCCCCAGCATTTT
- TRBJ1-5 TRBV2 - CASTEAPFREHRSNQPQHF TGTGCCAGCACCGAGGCTCCTTTCCGGGAGCATAGAAGCAATCAGCCCCAGCATTTT
TRBD1 TRBJ1-4 TRBV6-5 - CASSYLGTGTEKLFF TGTGCCAGCAGTTACCTCGGGACAGGGACTGAAAAACTGTTTTTT
- TRBJ2-3 TRBV30 - CAWNIRRVPRTDTQYF TGTGCCTGGAATATCCGCCGGGTCCCCCGCACAGATACGCAGTATTTT
TRBD1 TRBJ1-3 TRBV5-1 - CASSLDRGPGNTIYF TGCGCCAGCAGCTTGGACAGGGGGCCCGGAAACACCATATATTTT
- TRBJ1-1 TRBV18 - CASSLSKNTEAFF TGTGCCAGCTCACTGTCTAAGAACACTGAAGCTTTCTTT
- TRBJ1-3 TRBV6-1 once CASSEAGAGSGNTIYF TGTGCCAGCAGTGAAGCAGGGGCTGGCTCTGGAAACACCATATATTTT
- TRBJ2-2 TRBV27 - CASSPAGQGVAVAGELFF TGTGCCAGCAGTCCGGCGGGCCAGGGGGTAGCGGTCGCCGGGGAGCTGTTTTTT
- TRBJ1-4 TRBV7-2 - CASSSPPGVNEKLFF TGTGCCAGCAGCTCACCCCCCGGGGTTAATGAAAAACTGTTTTTT
- TRBJ2-1 TRBV6-6 - CASSSPWSEDNEQFF TGTGCCAGCAGTTCCCCTTGGAGCGAAGACAATGAGCAGTTCTTC
TRBD1 TRBJ2-1 TRBV7-6 - CASSPGTGRNEQFF TGTGCCAGCAGCCCCGGGACAGGGAGGAATGAGCAGTTCTTC